Shown below are 18 T cell receptor beta chains from a single sample sequenced in a study of blood T cells in healthy people across ages. Sample-barcoded 5' priming and a J-beta primer mix drove a second PCR of roughly 6 to 12 cycles. Using its own MiXCR run on the 5' RACE reads, TCRdb lists one record per CDR3 protein. The profile covers hundreds of thousands of distinct CDR3 sequences, with roughly 50% appearing a single time and around 15% taken by the ten largest. Sequencing was performed on blood. The source of these receptors is a man aged 30 to 39 in good health.

This sequence joins TRBV9 and TRBJ2-3; D not certain. CDR3 length: 13 amino acids. Trimming took 2 bases from V and 6 from J, leaving 10 bases between them. Germline CDR1 and CDR2: SGDLS and YYNGEE. This chain's CDR3 is CASSVQNRDTQYF. The DNA for the CDR3 is TGTGCCAGCAGCGTCCAGAATAGGGATACGCAGTATTTT.

This clonotype has a handful of counts. This chain links TRBV4-3 with TRBJ2-3; perhaps TRBD2 as D (5 bases). The V gene lost 0 bases and the J gene lost 1 base, with 8 bases spanning the gap. The CDR3 covers 15 residues. Looked up from germline, CDR1 is LGHNA and CDR2 is YSLEER. The CDR3 sequence is CASSQEHGGTDTQYF. The DNA for the CDR3 is TGCGCCAGCAGCCAAGAGCACGGGGGCACAGATACGCAGTATTTT.

CDR3 sequence: CSARTGAGGPGNVNEQFF. The CDR3 DNA sequence: TGCAGCGCTAGAACCGGAGCGGGAGGGCCAGGGAACGTGAATGAGCAGTTCTTC. The chain recombines TRBV29-1 with TRBJ2-1, with 10 bases fitting TRBD2. The germline V gene has CDR1 SQVTM and CDR2 ANQGSEA. CDR3 size: 18 residues. V lost 7 bases to trimming and J lost 7 bases; unmatched junction nucleotides: 22.

This clonotype showed up just once. The chain links TRBV5-1 to TRBJ2-7; TRBD1 aligns across 9 bases. The germline gives CDR1 SGHRS, CDR2 YFSETQ. V lost 4 bases to trimming and J lost 3 bases; unmatched junction nucleotides: 5. This CDR3 comprises 14 residues. The chain's CDR3 is CASSVTGGDYEQYF. The DNA of the CDR3 is TGCGCCAGCAGCGTGACAGGGGGGGACTACGAGCAGTACTTC.

As regards this clonotype: A much larger clone is a single base away; this may be a read error. The CDR3, as DNA: TGCGCCAGCAGCCACCTACAGCATCCTTTCTCCTACGAGCTGTACTTC. Its protein is CASSHLQHPFSYELYF. The chain is built from TRBV4-1 and TRBJ2-7; D is undetermined. Germline-derived CDR1 and CDR2 are MGHRA and YSYEKL. There are 16 residues in the CDR3.

This clonotype came up a few times. V is TRBV29-1 and J is TRBJ1-2; no reliable D call. The V gene lost 4 bases and the J gene lost 0 bases, with 3 bases spanning the gap. This CDR3 contains 11 residues. Germline V gives CDR1 SQVTM, CDR2 ANQGSEA. CDR3 coding DNA: TGCAGCGTTGCCACTAACTATGGCTACACCTTC. Translated: CSVATNYGYTF.

There are a few counts of this clonotype. CDR3: CASSDTTGIGNEQFF. CDR3 DNA sequence: TGTGCCAGTAGCGACACCACAGGGATCGGTAATGAGCAGTTCTTC. The chain combines TRBV19 with TRBJ2-1; tentative D call: TRBD1 (6 bases). The germline CDR1 and CDR2 sequences are LNHDA and SQIVND (reference sequence). The CDR3 has 15 amino acids. The V and J ends lost 6 bases and 7 bases respectively, with 19 bases between them.

This clonotype turned up a few times. The rearrangement uses TRBV4-2 and TRBJ2-1; perhaps TRBD1 as D (6 bases). V lost 3 bases and J 2 bases, leaving 11 bases between the germline ends. CDR1 is LGHNA, CDR2 YNFKEQ, per germline. The CDR3 has 15 residues. CDR3 DNA sequence: TGTGCCAGCAGCCACCCCGGGACAACCTACAATGAGCAGTTCTTC. This gives the protein CASSHPGTTYNEQFF.

The rearrangement links TRBV4-2 to TRBJ1-1; possible D gene TRBD1, 6 bases. This CDR3 is built from 15 residues. V was cut by 1 base and J by 7 bases, with 16 bases left in between. Germline V CDR1 and CDR2: LGHNA, YNFKEQ. The CDR3 nucleotides are TGTGCCAGCAGCCAAGGTGGGGGGTGGACAGATGAAGCTTTCTTT. Translating it yields CASSQGGGWTDEAFF.

This chain connects TRBV7-8 to TRBJ1-2; perhaps TRBD1 as D (5 bases). V shed 5 bases and J shed 2 bases, with 12 bases lying between them. Germline-derived CDR1 and CDR2 are SGHVS and FQNEAQ. This CDR3 is built from 14 residues. CDR3 loop: CASSRSSGNYGYTF. CDR3 bases: TGTGCCAGCAGCCGTTCCTCAGGGAACTATGGCTACACCTTC.

V gene TRBV2 combines with J gene TRBJ1-2, with a tentative D call TRBD1 (6 bases). The CDR3 consists of 17 residues. Germline V gene sequence: CDR1 SNHLY, CDR2 FYNNEI. Trimming cost V 6 bases and J 2 bases, with 22 bases left between them. The CDR3 bases are TGTGCCAGCAGACTTCCATTGGGACAAGCTCCCAACTATGGCTACACCTTC. Protein: CASRLPLGQAPNYGYTF.

Turning to this clonotype: A junction end diverges from the germline sequence, so it may reflect a read error. This sequence joins TRBV24-1 and TRBJ2-6; the D call may be TRBD1 or TRBD2 (5 bases each). The CDR3 has 15 amino acids. Germline V gene sequence: CDR1 KGHDR, CDR2 SFDVKD. This CDR3 is CATSDTRTGADVLTF. CDR3 bases: TGTGCCACCAGTGATACTCGGACTGGGGCCGACGTCCTGACTTTC.

The J gene is TRBJ2-3, the V gene TRBV28, with D tentatively TRBD2 (5 bases). This CDR3 is built from 14 residues. V was cut by 6 bases and J by 3 bases, with 13 bases left in between. The V gene's germline CDR1 is MDHEN and CDR2 SYDVKM. The CDR3 region has the DNA TGTGCCAGCAGGTCCGGGGAAACGACAGATACGCAGTATTTT. Translating gives CASRSGETTDTQYF.

The gene calls are TRBV20-1 and TRBJ1-1; D remains ambiguous. From germline, CDR1 is DFQATT and CDR2 SNEGSKA (reference sequence). The V gene lost 6 bases and the J gene lost 4 bases, with 18 bases spanning the gap. CDR3 length: 14 residues. CDR3 DNA sequence: TGCAGTGCCCCCGTGGCTAGGTCGCCCACTGAAGCTTTCTTT. Translation gives CSAPVARSPTEAFF.

This clonotype has only a few counts. The J gene is TRBJ2-7, the V gene TRBV6-6; weak D call: TRBD1 (5 bases). This CDR3 has 14 amino acids. Trimming stripped 8 bases from V and 2 bases from J, with 16 bases between. The V gene's germline CDR1 is MNHNY and CDR2 SVGAGI (reference sequence). CDR3 residues: CASSDPSTAYEQYF. The DNA of the CDR3 is TGTGCCAGCTCCGACCCGTCGACAGCCTACGAGCAGTACTTC.

This sequence joins TRBV4-1 and TRBJ2-4; no clear D gene. V lost 0 bases and J lost 9, with 15 bases in between. Looked up from germline, CDR1 is MGHRA and CDR2 is YSYEKL. The CDR3 is made up of 15 amino acids. In DNA form, the CDR3 reads TGCGCCAGCAGCCAAGATCAAGGAGAGGTCCGCATTCAGTACTTC. Translation gives CASSQDQGEVRIQYF.

This clonotype was seen more than once but under ten times. The chain is built from TRBV10-3 and TRBJ1-4, with TRBD1 matching 10 bases. V shed 5 bases and J 11 bases; nucleotides not matched to a gene: 5. CDR1 is ENHRY and CDR2 is SYGVKD in the germline V gene. The CDR3 has 13 residues. The CDR3 protein is CAISLPGQGKLFF. Written as DNA, the CDR3 is TGTGCCATCAGTTTACCGGGACAGGGGAAACTGTTTTTT.

This clonotype has a count of ten or more. The gene calls are TRBV30 and TRBJ2-7; D not resolved. Trimming pared 2 bases from V and 4 bases from J, leaving 9 bases between. This CDR3 has 12 residues. Germline V gene lookup returns CDR1 GTSNPN and CDR2 SVGIG (reference sequence). This chain's CDR3 is CAWSLGLYEQYF. For the CDR3, the DNA is TGTGCCTGGAGTCTTGGGTTATACGAGCAGTACTTC.